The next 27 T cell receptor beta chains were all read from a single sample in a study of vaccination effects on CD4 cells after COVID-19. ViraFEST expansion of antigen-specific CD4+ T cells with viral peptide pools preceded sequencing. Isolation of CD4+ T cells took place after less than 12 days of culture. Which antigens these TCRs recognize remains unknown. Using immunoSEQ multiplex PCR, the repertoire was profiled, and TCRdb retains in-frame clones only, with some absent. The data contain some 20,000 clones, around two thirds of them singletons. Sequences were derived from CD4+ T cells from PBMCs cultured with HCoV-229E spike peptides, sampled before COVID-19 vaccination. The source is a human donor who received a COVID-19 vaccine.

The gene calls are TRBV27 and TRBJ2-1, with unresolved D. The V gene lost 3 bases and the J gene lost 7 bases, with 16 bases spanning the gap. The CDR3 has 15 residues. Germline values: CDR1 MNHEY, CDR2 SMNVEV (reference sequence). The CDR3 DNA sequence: TGTGCCAGCAGTTTTTATGGAACGTTTGGGAATGAGCAGTTCTTC. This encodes CASSFYGTFGNEQFF.

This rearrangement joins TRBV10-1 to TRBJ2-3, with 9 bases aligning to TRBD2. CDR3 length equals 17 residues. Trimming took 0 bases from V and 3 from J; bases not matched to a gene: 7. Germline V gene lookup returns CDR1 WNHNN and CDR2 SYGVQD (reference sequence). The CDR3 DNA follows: TGCGCCAGCAGTGAGTCGAGCTCAAGCGGGAGGACAGATACGCAGTATTTT. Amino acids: CASSESSSSGRTDTQYF.

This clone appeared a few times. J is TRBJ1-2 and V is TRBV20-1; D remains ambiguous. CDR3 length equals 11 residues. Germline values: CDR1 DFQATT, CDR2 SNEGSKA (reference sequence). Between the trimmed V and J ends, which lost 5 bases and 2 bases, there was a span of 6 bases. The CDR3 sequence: CSAGRNYGYTF. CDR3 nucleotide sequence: TGCAGTGCTGGGCGCAACTATGGCTACACCTTC.

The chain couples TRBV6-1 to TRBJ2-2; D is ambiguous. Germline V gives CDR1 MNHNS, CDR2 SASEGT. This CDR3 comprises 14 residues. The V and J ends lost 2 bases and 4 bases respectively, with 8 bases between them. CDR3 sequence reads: CASSETHSTGELFF. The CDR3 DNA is TGTGCCAGCAGTGAAACACATAGCACCGGGGAGCTGTTTTTT.

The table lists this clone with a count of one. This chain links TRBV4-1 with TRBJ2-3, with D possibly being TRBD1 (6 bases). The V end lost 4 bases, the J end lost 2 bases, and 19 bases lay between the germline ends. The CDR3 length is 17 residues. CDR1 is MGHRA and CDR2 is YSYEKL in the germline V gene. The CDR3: CASSRTGSLPVTDTQYF. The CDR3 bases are TGCGCCAGCAGCCGCACAGGGAGTCTCCCGGTCACAGATACGCAGTATTTT.

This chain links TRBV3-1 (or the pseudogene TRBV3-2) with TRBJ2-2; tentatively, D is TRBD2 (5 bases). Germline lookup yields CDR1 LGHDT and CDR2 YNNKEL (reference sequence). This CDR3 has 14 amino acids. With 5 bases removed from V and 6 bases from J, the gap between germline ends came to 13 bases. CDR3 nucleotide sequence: TGTGCCAGCAGCGGTGGACTGAGCCCCGGGGAGCTGTTTTTT. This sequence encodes CASSGGLSPGELFF.

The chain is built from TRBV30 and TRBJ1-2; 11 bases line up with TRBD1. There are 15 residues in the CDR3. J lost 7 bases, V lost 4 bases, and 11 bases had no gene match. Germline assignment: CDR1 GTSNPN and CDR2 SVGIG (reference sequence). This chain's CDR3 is CAWIRLIGTGGGYTF. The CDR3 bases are TGTGCCTGGATACGATTGATTGGGACAGGGGGTGGCTACACCTTC.

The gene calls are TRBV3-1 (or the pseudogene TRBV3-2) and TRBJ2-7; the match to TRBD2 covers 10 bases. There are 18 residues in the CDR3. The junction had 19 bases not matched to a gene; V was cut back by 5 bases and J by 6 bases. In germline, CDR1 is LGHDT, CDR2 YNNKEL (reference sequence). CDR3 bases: TGTGCCAGCAGCACCTCGGGGGCTAGCGGGAGTTATGGGGGCGAGCAGTACTTC. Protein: CASSTSGASGSYGGEQYF.

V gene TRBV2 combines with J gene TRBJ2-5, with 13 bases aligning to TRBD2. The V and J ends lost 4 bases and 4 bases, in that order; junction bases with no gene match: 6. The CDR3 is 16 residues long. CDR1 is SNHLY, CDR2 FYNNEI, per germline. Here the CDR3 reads CASSVGTSGTGETQYF. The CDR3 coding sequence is TGTGCCAGCAGTGTTGGGACTAGCGGGACCGGAGAGACCCAGTACTTC.

The CDR3 DNA reads as TGTGCCAGCAGTGAAATGTACGGGGAATCCTACAATGAGCAGTTCTTC. Its translation: CASSEMYGESYNEQFF. This sequence joins TRBV6-1 and TRBJ2-1; a possible D gene is TRBD2 (5 bases). The CDR3 loop spans 16 amino acids. Germline CDR1 and CDR2: MNHNS and SASEGT. With 2 bases removed from V and 1 base from J, the gap between germline ends came to 12 bases.

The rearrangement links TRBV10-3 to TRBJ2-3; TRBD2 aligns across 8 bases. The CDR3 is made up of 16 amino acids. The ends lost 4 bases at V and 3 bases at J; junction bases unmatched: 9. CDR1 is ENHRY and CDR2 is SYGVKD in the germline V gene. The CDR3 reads CAISVRAGGNTDTQYF. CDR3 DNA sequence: TGTGCCATCAGTGTAAGGGCGGGGGGCAATACAGATACGCAGTATTTT.

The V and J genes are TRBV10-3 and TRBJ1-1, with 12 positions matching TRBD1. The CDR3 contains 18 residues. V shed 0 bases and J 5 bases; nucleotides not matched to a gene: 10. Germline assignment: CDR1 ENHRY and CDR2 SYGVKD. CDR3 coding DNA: TGTGCCATCAGTGAGTCCCCCGGGACAGGGGGCGCGCGTACTGAAGCTTTCTTT. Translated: CAISESPGTGGARTEAFF.

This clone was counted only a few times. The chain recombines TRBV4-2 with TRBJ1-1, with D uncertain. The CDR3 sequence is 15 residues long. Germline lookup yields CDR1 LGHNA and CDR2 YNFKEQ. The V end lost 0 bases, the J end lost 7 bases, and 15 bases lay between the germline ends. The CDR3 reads CASSQDWEGLVEAFF. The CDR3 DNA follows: TGTGCCAGCAGCCAAGATTGGGAGGGATTAGTTGAAGCTTTCTTT.

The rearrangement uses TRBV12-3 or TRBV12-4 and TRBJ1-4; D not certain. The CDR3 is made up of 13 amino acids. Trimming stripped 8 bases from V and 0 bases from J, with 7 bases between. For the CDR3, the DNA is TGTGCCAGCCAAGTTGCAACTAATGAAAAACTGTTTTTT. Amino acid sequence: CASQVATNEKLFF.

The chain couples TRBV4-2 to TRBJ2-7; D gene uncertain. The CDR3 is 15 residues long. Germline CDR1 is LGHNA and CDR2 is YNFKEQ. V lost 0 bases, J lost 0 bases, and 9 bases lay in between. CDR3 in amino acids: CASSQDTDPSYEQYF. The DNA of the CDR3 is TGTGCCAGCAGCCAAGATACGGACCCCTCCTACGAGCAGTACTTC.

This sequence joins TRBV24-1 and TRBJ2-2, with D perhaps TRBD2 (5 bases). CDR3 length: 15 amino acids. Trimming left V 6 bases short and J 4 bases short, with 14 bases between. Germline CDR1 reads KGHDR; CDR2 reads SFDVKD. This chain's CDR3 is CATSKGRGGTGELFF. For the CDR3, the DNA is TGTGCCACCAGTAAGGGCCGCGGAGGCACCGGGGAGCTGTTTTTT.

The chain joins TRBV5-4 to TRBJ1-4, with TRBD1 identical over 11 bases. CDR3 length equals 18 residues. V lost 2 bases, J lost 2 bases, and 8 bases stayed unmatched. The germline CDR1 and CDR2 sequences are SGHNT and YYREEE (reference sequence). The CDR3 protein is CASSFGRDRGSTNEKLFF. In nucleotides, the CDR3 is TGTGCCAGCAGCTTTGGAAGGGACAGGGGGTCGACTAATGAAAAACTGTTTTTT.

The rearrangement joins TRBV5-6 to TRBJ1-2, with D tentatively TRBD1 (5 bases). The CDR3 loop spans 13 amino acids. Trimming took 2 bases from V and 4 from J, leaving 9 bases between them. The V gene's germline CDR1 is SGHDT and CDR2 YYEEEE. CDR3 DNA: TGTGCCAGCAGCTTTGGGACCTCCTATGGCTACACCTTC. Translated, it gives CASSFGTSYGYTF.

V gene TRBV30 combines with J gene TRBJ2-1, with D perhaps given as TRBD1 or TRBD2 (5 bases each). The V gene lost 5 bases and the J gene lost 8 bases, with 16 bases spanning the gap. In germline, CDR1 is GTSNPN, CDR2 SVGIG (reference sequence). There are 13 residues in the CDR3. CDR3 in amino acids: CAWRDQNQDEQFF. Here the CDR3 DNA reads TGTGCCTGGCGGGACCAGAACCAGGATGAGCAGTTCTTC. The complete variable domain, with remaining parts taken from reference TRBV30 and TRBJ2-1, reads SQTIHQWPATLVQPVGSPLSLECTVEGTSNPNLYWYRQAAGRGLQLLFYSVGIGQISSEVPQNLSASRPQDRQFILSSKKLLLSDSGFYLCAWRDQNQDEQFFGPGTRLTVL.

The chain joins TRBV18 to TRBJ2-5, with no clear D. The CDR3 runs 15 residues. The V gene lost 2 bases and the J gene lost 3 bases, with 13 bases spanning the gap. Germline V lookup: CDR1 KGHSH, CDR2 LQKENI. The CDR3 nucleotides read TGTGCCAGCTCACCATTCGTTGACGAGAAAGAGACCCAGTACTTC. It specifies CASSPFVDEKETQYF.

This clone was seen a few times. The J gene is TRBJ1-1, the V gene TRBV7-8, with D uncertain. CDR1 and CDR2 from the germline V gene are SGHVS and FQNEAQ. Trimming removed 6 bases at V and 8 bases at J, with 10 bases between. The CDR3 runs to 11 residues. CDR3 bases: TGTGCCAGCAGTGGCGGCAGCGAAGCTTTCTTT. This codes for CASSGGSEAFF.

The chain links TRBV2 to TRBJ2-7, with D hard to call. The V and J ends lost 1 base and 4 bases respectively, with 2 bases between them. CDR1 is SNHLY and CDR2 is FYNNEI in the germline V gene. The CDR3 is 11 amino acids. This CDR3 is CASSEVYEQYF. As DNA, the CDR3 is TGTGCCAGCAGTGAAGTATACGAGCAGTACTTC. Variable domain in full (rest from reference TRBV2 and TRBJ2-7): EPEVTQTPSHQVTQMGQEVILRCVPISNHLYFYWYRQILGQKVEFLVSFYNNEISEKSEIFDDQFSVERPDGSNFTLKIRSTKLEDSAMYFCASSEVYEQYFGPGTRLTVT.

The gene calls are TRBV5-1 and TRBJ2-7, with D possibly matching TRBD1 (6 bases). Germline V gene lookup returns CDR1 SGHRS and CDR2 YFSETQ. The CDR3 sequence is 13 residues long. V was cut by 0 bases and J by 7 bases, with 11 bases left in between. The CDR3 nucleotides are TGCGCCAGCAGCTTGGCGTCAGGGGAAGAGCAGTACTTC. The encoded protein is CASSLASGEEQYF.

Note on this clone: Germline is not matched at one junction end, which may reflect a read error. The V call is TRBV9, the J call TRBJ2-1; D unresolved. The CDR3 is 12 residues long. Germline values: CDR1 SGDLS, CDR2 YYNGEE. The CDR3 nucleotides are TGTGCCAGCAGCGTAGATTACAGTGAGCAGTTCTTC. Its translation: CASSVDYSEQFF.

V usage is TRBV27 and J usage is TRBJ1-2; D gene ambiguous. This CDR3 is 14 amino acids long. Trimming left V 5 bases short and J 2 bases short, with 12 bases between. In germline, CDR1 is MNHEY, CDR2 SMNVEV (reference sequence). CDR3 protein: CASSASQRNYGYTF. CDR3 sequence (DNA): TGTGCCAGCAGTGCATCACAGAGGAACTATGGCTACACCTTC.

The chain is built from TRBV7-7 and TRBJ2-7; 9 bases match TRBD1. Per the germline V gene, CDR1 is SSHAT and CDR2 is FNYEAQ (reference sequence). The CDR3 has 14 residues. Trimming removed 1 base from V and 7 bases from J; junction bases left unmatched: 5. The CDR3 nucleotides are TGTGCCAGCAGCTTAGGGGGACAGGGATGGGAGCAGTACTTC. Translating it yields CASSLGGQGWEQYF.

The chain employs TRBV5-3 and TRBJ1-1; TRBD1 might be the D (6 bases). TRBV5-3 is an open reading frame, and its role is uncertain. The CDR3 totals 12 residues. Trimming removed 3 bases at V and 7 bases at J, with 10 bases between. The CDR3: CARSSGQNEAFF. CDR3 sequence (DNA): TGTGCCAGAAGCTCCGGACAGAATGAAGCTTTCTTT.